The 10 T cell receptor beta chains presented below share a single source sample, sequenced in a study of cytomegalovirus exposure and HLA in healthy donors. The primer mix had 60 Vbeta and 13 Jbeta primers. Data came from immunoSEQ multiplex PCR; TCRdb stores just in-frame clones and leaves some out. The sample has 130,000 to 150,000 clones, 80% seen once; the top ten hold less than 1.5%. The sample consisted of PBMCs. These receptors came from a male donor in good health and CMV-seropositive.

The chain uses TRBV11-3 and TRBJ2-7; TRBD1 aligns across 7 bases. Germline assignment: CDR1 SGHNT and CDR2 YENEEA. The trim removed 0 bases at V and 3 bases at J, leaving 8 bases unmatched. This CDR3 is 16 amino acids long. The CDR3 loop reads CASSLENRGPYYEQYF. DNA for the CDR3: TGTGCCAGCAGCTTAGAAAACAGGGGCCCCTACTACGAGCAGTACTTC.

The V gene is TRBV7-8, the J gene TRBJ2-7, with 7 positions matching TRBD1. The germline V gene encodes CDR1 SGHVS and CDR2 FQNEAQ. V shed 4 bases and J 6 bases; nucleotides not matched to a gene: 9. The CDR3 loop spans 14 amino acids. CDR3 in DNA: TGTGCCAGCAGCTCCGACAGGGTCATAACCGAGCAGTACTTC. Its protein product is CASSSDRVITEQYF.

CDR3 region: CASSGRREETQYF. The CDR3 nucleotides are TGTGCCAGCAGTGGACGCAGGGAAGAGACCCAGTACTTC. The chain employs TRBV2 and TRBJ2-5; a possible D gene is TRBD1 (5 bases). This CDR3 region has 13 residues. Germline CDR1 is SNHLY and CDR2 is FYNNEI. V was pared by 4 bases and J by 3 bases, with 9 bases between.

The rearrangement links TRBV5-1 to TRBJ2-5; TRBD2 agrees at 10 bases. The germline gives CDR1 SGHRS, CDR2 YFSETQ. Trimming at V came to 2 bases and at J to 4 bases, leaving 5 bases not matched to a gene. This CDR3 has 15 amino acids. The CDR3: CASSLPSGGGETQYF. The CDR3 nucleotides read TGCGCCAGCAGCTTACCTAGCGGGGGAGGAGAGACCCAGTACTTC.

The rearrangement uses TRBV4-2 and TRBJ2-2, with TRBD2 matching 10 bases. Germline V gene lookup returns CDR1 LGHNA and CDR2 YNFKEQ. The CDR3 covers 16 residues. V trimming: 4 bases; J trimming: 0 bases; junction bases outside the gene matches: 2. CDR3 in amino acids: CASSPTSGTNTGELFF. CDR3 DNA: TGTGCCAGCAGCCCTACTAGCGGGACGAACACCGGGGAGCTGTTTTTT.

Comment on this clone: Within the sample, other DNA sequences also encode this same CDR3. The gene calls are TRBV6-4 and TRBJ2-3; D perhaps matches TRBD2 (6 bases). The ends were cut back, 3 bases at V and 3 bases at J, with 13 bases in the middle. Germline V lookup: CDR1 MRHNA, CDR2 SNTAGT. The length of the CDR3 is 15 residues. The CDR3 reads CASSDSPGGTDTQYF. CDR3 nucleotides: TGTGCCAGCAGTGATTCCCCTGGGGGGACAGATACGCAGTATTTT.

CDR3: CASSLTSGSYNEQFF. CDR3 coding DNA: TGTGCCAGCAGCCTAACTAGCGGGTCTTACAATGAGCAGTTCTTC. This sequence joins TRBV5-4 and TRBJ2-1; 9 bases agree with TRBD2. Germline CDR1 is SGHNT and CDR2 is YYREEE (reference sequence). Unmatched junction bases numbered 6, after V lost 4 bases and J lost 4 bases. CDR3 size: 15 residues.

This rearrangement joins TRBV19 to TRBJ2-5; D might be TRBD2 (6 bases). V lost 2 bases to trimming and J lost 5 bases, with 9 bases between them. The length of the CDR3 is 13 residues. CDR1 LNHDA and CDR2 SQIVND come from the germline V gene (reference sequence). The CDR3 spells CASSIIAGETQYF. CDR3 coding DNA: TGTGCCAGTAGTATAATCGCGGGGGAGACCCAGTACTTC.

V gene TRBV5-4 combines with J gene TRBJ2-5; D not certain. Per the germline V gene, CDR1 is SGHNT and CDR2 is YYREEE (reference sequence). Trimming stripped 5 bases from V and 1 base from J, with 6 bases between. This CDR3 contains 12 residues. DNA of the CDR3: TGTGCCAGCAGTGTAGCCCAAGAGACCCAGTACTTC. This encodes CASSVAQETQYF.

The chain combines TRBV9 with TRBJ2-1, with D perhaps TRBD2 (6 bases). CDR1 is SGDLS, CDR2 YYNGEE, per germline. Trimming shortened V by 0 bases and J by 7 bases, and 11 bases separated the two germline ends. There are 14 residues in the CDR3. CDR3 loop: CASSVAGVSNEQFF. The CDR3 DNA is TGTGCCAGCAGCGTAGCGGGAGTCAGTAATGAGCAGTTCTTC.